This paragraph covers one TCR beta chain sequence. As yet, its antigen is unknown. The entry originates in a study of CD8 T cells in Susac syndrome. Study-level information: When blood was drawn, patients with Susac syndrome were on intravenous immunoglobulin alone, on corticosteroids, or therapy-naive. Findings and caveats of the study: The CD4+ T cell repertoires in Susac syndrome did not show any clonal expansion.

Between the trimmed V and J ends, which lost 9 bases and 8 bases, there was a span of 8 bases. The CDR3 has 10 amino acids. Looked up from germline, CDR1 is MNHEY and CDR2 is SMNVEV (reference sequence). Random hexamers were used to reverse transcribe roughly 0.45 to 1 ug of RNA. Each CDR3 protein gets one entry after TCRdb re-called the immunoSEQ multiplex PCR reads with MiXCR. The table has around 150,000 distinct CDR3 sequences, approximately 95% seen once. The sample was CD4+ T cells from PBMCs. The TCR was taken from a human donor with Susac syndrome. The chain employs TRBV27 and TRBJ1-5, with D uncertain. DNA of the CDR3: TGTGCCAGACCGCCGAAGCCCCAGCATTTT. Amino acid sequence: CARPPKPQHF.